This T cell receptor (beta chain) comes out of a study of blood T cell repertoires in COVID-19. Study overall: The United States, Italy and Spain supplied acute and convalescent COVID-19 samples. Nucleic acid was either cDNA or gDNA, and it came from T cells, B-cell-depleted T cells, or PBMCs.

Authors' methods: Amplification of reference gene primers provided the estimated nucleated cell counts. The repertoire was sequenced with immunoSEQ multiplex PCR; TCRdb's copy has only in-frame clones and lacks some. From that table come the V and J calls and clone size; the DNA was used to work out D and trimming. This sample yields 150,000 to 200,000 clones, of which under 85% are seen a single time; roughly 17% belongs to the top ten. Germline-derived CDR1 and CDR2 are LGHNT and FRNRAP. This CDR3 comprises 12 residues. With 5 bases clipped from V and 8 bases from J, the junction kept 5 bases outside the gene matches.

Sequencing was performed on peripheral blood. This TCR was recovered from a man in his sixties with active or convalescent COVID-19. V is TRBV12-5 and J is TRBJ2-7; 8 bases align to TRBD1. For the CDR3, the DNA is TGTGCTAGTGGTCTAGGACAGGGCAAGCAGTACTTC. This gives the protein CASGLGQGKQYF.